This T cell receptor beta chain was retrieved from a study of blood T cell repertoires in COVID-19. Assay: immunoSEQ multiplex PCR; the TCRdb copy retains only in-frame clones and omits some. The data contain a few hundred thousand clones, approximately 87% of them singletons. The sample was peripheral blood. The receptor was derived from a woman aged 45-60 years who had recovered from COVID-19.

The CDR3: CASSYRDTIDEQFF. The CDR3 DNA is TGTGCCAGCAGTTACCGGGACACGATCGATGAGCAGTTCTTC. This sequence joins TRBV6-2 or TRBV6-3 and TRBJ2-1; TRBD1 might be the D (6 bases). Per the germline V gene, CDR1 is MNHEY and CDR2 is SVGEGT. The CDR3 is 14 residues long. The germline V and J ends were trimmed by 2 bases and 8 bases, with 13 bases remaining between them.